Below, one TCR beta chain is given with its context. Its cognate antigen is unknown. The CDR3 has 14 amino acids. With V trimmed by 1 base and J by 5 bases, 1 base remained unmatched. Germline CDR1 SNHLY, CDR2 FYNNEI. In building TCR beta libraries, iRepertoire HTBI primers were used together with Arm-PCR of CDR3 regions. Authors' data handling: Throughout the samples, researchers identified roughly 59 TRBV and some 14 TRBJ segments. One entry per CDR3 protein results from TCRdb running MiXCR on the multiplex PCR reads. TCRdb assigned the V and J calls; the authors' analysis was not used. The sample has some 370,000 distinct CDR3 sequences, about 12% seen once. This specimen belongs to a study of regulatory T cells in long-lasting Graves disease. Time point in this sample: newly diagnosed GD, antithyroid drugs for less than 3 months. Researchers made the TCR library from RNA that was extracted from PBMCs. From each patient, roughly 10 milliliters of peripheral blood was drawn and collected into an EDTA anticoagulant tube.

Points from the study as a whole: Persistent Graves' patients showed less TCR diversity than newly diagnosed ones.

The same sample was also studied in work on T cells in Graves' hyperthyroidism and ophthalmopathy. That study reports: First-round RT-PCR of the TCR CDR3 relied on the HTBI primer set.

The chain is built from TRBV2 and TRBJ1-5; 8 bases are a match to TRBD1. The TCR comes from a woman aged 18 to 35 with Graves disease. Sequenced material: peripheral blood mononuclear cells (PBMCs), taken at new diagnosis, from a patient treated with antithyroid drugs. The CDR3 DNA is TGTGCCAGCAGTGAAGTGACAGGGGATCAGCCCCAGCATTTT. This encodes CASSEVTGDQPQHF.